What follows are 19 T cell receptor beta chains derived from one specimen sequenced in a study of cytomegalovirus exposure and HLA in healthy donors. The PCR made use of 60 Vbeta and 13 Jbeta primers. Produced via immunoSEQ multiplex PCR; TCRdb's table is partial and in-frame only. This table has fewer than 200,000 clones, roughly 80% appearing once. The sequenced sample was PBMCs. These receptors all stem from a man between 40 and 49 years old in good health and CMV-seronegative.

A few counts support this clone. The rearrangement joins TRBV5-6 to TRBJ2-3; 8 bases are a match to TRBD2. CDR1 and CDR2 (germline): SGHDT, YYEEEE. Trimming took 4 bases from V and 0 from J; bases not matched to a gene: 4. This CDR3 region has 15 residues. This chain's CDR3 is CASSETSASTDTQYF. CDR3 DNA sequence: TGTGCCAGCAGCGAGACTAGCGCTAGCACAGATACGCAGTATTTT.

The chain uses TRBV6-5 and TRBJ2-5; TRBD2 agrees at 9 bases. With 4 bases clipped from V and 1 base from J, the junction kept 7 bases outside the gene matches. This CDR3 contains 16 residues. Germline V lookup: CDR1 MNHEY, CDR2 SVGAGI. In DNA form, the CDR3 reads TGTGCCAGCAGTTCCGTAGCGGGGGTGAGCCAAGAGACCCAGTACTTC. Translated, it gives CASSSVAGVSQETQYF.

This sequence joins TRBV6-5 and TRBJ1-1, with TRBD1 matching 7 bases. V lost 2 bases to trimming and J lost 0 bases; unmatched junction nucleotides: 6. Germline V gene data show CDR1 as MNHEY and CDR2 as SVGAGI. This CDR3 comprises 16 residues. CDR3 in amino acids: CASSYAKTGMNTEAFF. CDR3 coding DNA: TGTGCCAGCAGTTACGCCAAGACAGGGATGAACACTGAAGCTTTCTTT.

The chain employs TRBV5-1 and TRBJ2-1; 11 bases align to TRBD2. This CDR3 is built from 14 residues. The ends lost 2 bases at V and 8 bases at J; junction bases unmatched: 3. In germline, CDR1 is SGHRS, CDR2 YFSETQ. The CDR3 loop reads CASSLTSGGYEQFF. The CDR3 DNA reads TGCGCCAGCAGCTTAACTAGCGGGGGCTATGAGCAGTTCTTC.

This sequence joins TRBV10-2 and TRBJ2-7; the match to TRBD1 covers 9 bases. The trim removed 4 bases at V and 2 bases at J, leaving 6 bases unmatched. The CDR3 runs to 15 residues. Per germline, CDR1 WSHSY and CDR2 SAAADI. CDR3 sequence (DNA): TGCGCCAGCAGTGGTTACAGGGGGCTTACCTACGAGCAGTACTTC. Its translation: CASSGYRGLTYEQYF.

V usage is TRBV7-2 and J usage is TRBJ2-7; 8 bases fit TRBD1. V dropped 2 bases and J dropped 1; count of bases not matched to a gene: 4. The CDR3 is made up of 15 amino acids. Per germline, CDR1 SGHTA and CDR2 FQGNSA. CDR3 sequence: CASSLSGGASYEQYF. DNA for the CDR3: TGTGCCAGCAGCTTATCAGGGGGCGCGTCCTACGAGCAGTACTTC.

This clone was picked up one time. The V gene is TRBV30, the J gene TRBJ1-5, with a tentative D call TRBD1 (5 bases). Deletions cut 2 bases from V and 3 bases from J, with 17 bases between. Germline V gene sequence: CDR1 GTSNPN, CDR2 SVGIG (reference sequence). The CDR3 is 16 amino acids. The CDR3 DNA reads TGTGCCTGGAGTCCACCACAAAGACAGCTCAATCAGCCCCAGCATTTT. As protein: CAWSPPQRQLNQPQHF.

The J gene is TRBJ2-7, the V gene TRBV7-2, with D possibly matching TRBD1 (6 bases). V was shortened by 5 bases and J by 0 bases, with 14 bases between the two germline ends. CDR3 length equals 15 residues. CDR1 is SGHTA and CDR2 is FQGNSA in the germline V gene. CDR3 nucleotides: TGTGCCAGCAGCCCGGGGATCAGGGGCTCCTACGAGCAGTACTTC. Protein product: CASSPGIRGSYEQYF.

This clone was found a few times. The V gene is TRBV5-6, the J gene TRBJ1-3; maybe TRBD1 (6 bases). From germline, CDR1 is SGHDT and CDR2 YYEEEE. CDR3 length: 15 residues. The ends were cut back, 4 bases at V and 2 bases at J, with 13 bases in the middle. The CDR3 protein is CASSPRGATGNTIYF. CDR3 sequence (DNA): TGTGCCAGCAGCCCCCGGGGGGCGACTGGAAACACCATATATTTT.

The chain uses TRBV1 and TRBJ2-2; the table's D call, TRBD1, was not checked against the DNA. TRBV1 is listed as a pseudogene. This CDR3 is 18 amino acids long. CDR3 coding DNA: TGCACCAGCAGCCTAGGGGTAGGGGCTAGATTGGACACCGGGGAGCTGTTTTTT. Translation: CTSSLGVGARLDTGELFF.

The chain couples TRBV6-1 to TRBJ2-3; 8 bases are a match to TRBD2. After removal of 0 bases from V and 3 bases from J, the junction contained 11 bases not matched to a gene. Germline V gene sequence: CDR1 MNHNS, CDR2 SASEGT. CDR3 length equals 18 residues. The DNA for the CDR3 is TGTGCCAGCAGTGAAGCGGGGTGGCGGGGGGCTCAAACAGATACGCAGTATTTT. It specifies CASSEAGWRGAQTDTQYF.

CDR3 nucleotides: TGTGCCAGCAGTTTATGGGGACAGGGTAACTACAATGAGCAGTTCTTC. Its protein product is CASSLWGQGNYNEQFF. This rearrangement joins TRBV27 to TRBJ2-1, with 9 positions matching TRBD1. This CDR3 region has 16 residues. With 1 base clipped from V and 3 bases from J, the junction kept 4 bases outside the gene matches. The germline CDR1 and CDR2 sequences are MNHEY and SMNVEV (reference sequence).

Details on this clone: The junction differs from germline at one of its ends, possibly a read error. The chain carries TRBV10-2 and TRBJ1-4; a weak D match, TRBD1 (5 bases). There are 13 residues in the CDR3. Germline CDR1 reads WSHSY; CDR2 reads SAAADI. This CDR3 is CASRTGTKEKLFF. In nucleotides, the CDR3 is TGCGCCAGCAGGACCGGGACTAAAGAAAAACTGTTTTTT.

The chain carries TRBV6-5 and TRBJ1-6; 7 positions match TRBD1. The CDR3 runs to 15 residues. In germline, CDR1 is MNHEY, CDR2 SVGAGI. Germline trimming cut 6 bases from V and 6 bases from J; bases unmatched to any gene: 8. The CDR3 DNA reads as TGTGCCAGCAGACGGGACAGAACACTTAATTCACCCCTCCACTTT. Translated, it gives CASRRDRTLNSPLHF.

A single count supports this clone. This sequence joins TRBV11-2 and TRBJ2-2; a weak D match, TRBD1 (5 bases). Germline assignment: CDR1 SGHAT and CDR2 FQNNGV. This CDR3 has 17 residues. Trimming removed 1 base from V and 4 bases from J, with 16 bases in between. The CDR3 sequence: CASSLGSRVRFTGELFF. The CDR3 coding sequence is TGTGCCAGCAGCTTAGGGTCCAGGGTACGGTTCACCGGGGAGCTGTTTTTT.

This clone has more than one count but fewer than ten. CDR3 DNA: TGTGCCAGCAGTAGCGGGACTAGCAGCATGACCCAGTACTTC. Its translation: CASSSGTSSMTQYF. This chain uses TRBV6-6 with TRBJ2-5, with 9 bases that match TRBD2. CDR1 is MNHNY, CDR2 SVGAGI, per germline (reference sequence). This CDR3 is built from 14 residues. V was pared by 5 bases and J by 7 bases, with 8 bases of the junction left unmatched.

This clone has just one count. The V call is TRBV4-1, the J call TRBJ2-5; D perhaps matches TRBD2 (6 bases). This CDR3 is built from 15 residues. Germline values: CDR1 MGHRA, CDR2 YSYEKL. Trimming left V 3 bases short and J 2 bases short, with 13 bases between. Here the CDR3 reads CASSQWRGTQETQYF. The CDR3 bases are TGCGCCAGCAGCCAGTGGAGGGGTACTCAAGAGACCCAGTACTTC.

This chain joins TRBV5-6 and TRBJ1-2; the match to TRBD1 covers 7 bases. The CDR3 consists of 15 residues. V lost 4 bases to trimming and J lost 7 bases; unmatched junction nucleotides: 13. Looked up from germline, CDR1 is SGHDT and CDR2 is YYEEEE. CDR3 residues: CASSPGDRQGSGYTF. The CDR3, as DNA: TGTGCCAGCAGCCCGGGTGATAGACAGGGCAGTGGCTACACCTTC.

The V gene is TRBV4-1, the J gene TRBJ2-2; 7 nucleotides agree with TRBD1. CDR1 is MGHRA, CDR2 YSYEKL, per germline. The trim removed 4 bases at V and 5 bases at J, leaving 7 bases unmatched. The CDR3 is 15 residues long. The CDR3 coding sequence is TGCGCCAGCAGCCCCTCTCCGGACAGGACCGGGGAGCTGTTTTTT. This codes for CASSPSPDRTGELFF.